Each of the 14 T cell receptor beta chains below was sequenced from the same sample in a study of T cells in Graves' hyperthyroidism and ophthalmopathy. What was amplified from RNA transcripts were TCR beta CDR3 regions. Researchers ran a first-round RT-PCR on the TCR CDR3 using the HTBI primer set. TCRdb re-called the multiplex PCR reads through MiXCR, storing one row per CDR3 protein. The table includes under 400,000 distinct CDR3 sequences, roughly 15% detected once. Sequencing was done on a sample of blood. All receptors derive from a man younger than 40 with Graves' hyperthyroidism.

There are a few counts of this clonotype. The gene calls are TRBV11-3 and TRBJ2-5; D gene uncertain. CDR3 length: 14 amino acids. Germline V CDR1 and CDR2: SGHNT, YENEEA. V was trimmed by 4 bases and J by 1 base, leaving 10 bases between them. The CDR3 region has the DNA TGTGCCAGCAGCTCCGGATGGGGCCAAGAGACCCAGTACTTC. This codes for CASSSGWGQETQYF.

This sequence joins TRBV6-2 or TRBV6-3 and TRBJ2-1; 7 bases are shared with TRBD2. CDR3 length: 15 amino acids. Germline CDR1 and CDR2: MNHEY and SVGEGT. V dropped 6 bases and J dropped 7; count of bases not matched to a gene: 12. CDR3 sequence reads: CASRAFVREKNEQFF. DNA of the CDR3: TGTGCCAGCAGGGCTTTTGTGCGGGAGAAGAATGAGCAGTTCTTC.

This clonotype was seen at least ten times. The J gene is TRBJ1-1, the V gene TRBV5-1, with TRBD1 matching over 7 bases. Germline V gene sequence: CDR1 SGHRS, CDR2 YFSETQ. The V and J ends lost 6 bases and 1 base, in that order; junction bases with no gene match: 6. The CDR3 totals 14 residues. CDR3 sequence: CASTQNRGNTEAFF. The CDR3, as DNA: TGCGCCAGCACCCAGAACAGGGGGAACACTGAAGCTTTCTTT.

This clonotype has a count of ten or more. This rearrangement joins TRBV2 to TRBJ1-1, with 8 positions matching TRBD1. Trimming removed 5 bases from V and 7 bases from J; junction bases left unmatched: 6. The CDR3 has 13 amino acids. Germline V gives CDR1 SNHLY, CDR2 FYNNEI. The CDR3 spells CASSKQGVGEAFF. The DNA for the CDR3 is TGTGCCAGCAGTAAACAGGGGGTCGGTGAAGCTTTCTTT.

The table lists this clonotype with a few counts. This chain connects TRBV30 to TRBJ2-3; D may be TRBD2 (6 bases). This CDR3 is 13 amino acids long. Between the trimmed V and J ends, which lost 2 bases and 3 bases, there was a span of 9 bases. Germline loops: CDR1 GTSNPN, CDR2 SVGIG (reference sequence). The DNA of the CDR3 is TGTGCCTGGAGTTTTGGGGGGACAGATACGCAGTATTTT. Its translation is CAWSFGGTDTQYF. Using reference TRBV30 and TRBJ2-3 for the parts outside the CDR3, the full variable domain is SQTIHQWPATLVQPVGSPLSLECTVEGTSNPNLYWYRQAAGRGLQLLFYSVGIGQISSEVPQNLSASRPQDRQFILSSKKLLLSDSGFYLCAWSFGGTDTQYFGPGTRLTVL.

This clonotype was picked up many times. The genes are TRBV12-3 or TRBV12-4 and TRBJ1-1, with 7 bases matching TRBD1. The CDR3 is 18 residues long. V was clipped by 0 bases and J by 5 bases; unmatched bases: 15. CDR3 nucleotides: TGTGCCAGCAGTTTAGCCGTCAGAGGGCTTGCGGGACAGACTGAAGCTTTCTTT. Amino acids: CASSLAVRGLAGQTEAFF.

This clonotype was seen only a few times. V gene TRBV12-3 or TRBV12-4 combines with J gene TRBJ1-4; 10 positions match TRBD1. CDR3 length: 18 residues. With 4 bases clipped from V and 1 base from J, the junction kept 9 bases outside the gene matches. The CDR3 nucleotides are TGTGCCAGCAGTTACCGGGACAGGGGCTCAAGAACTAATGAAAAACTGTTTTTT. Encoded protein: CASSYRDRGSRTNEKLFF.

The rearrangement joins TRBV10-3 to TRBJ2-4; either TRBD1 or TRBD2 may supply D (6 bases each). Trimming stripped 4 bases from V and 6 bases from J, with 16 bases between. Germline CDR1 is ENHRY and CDR2 is SYGVKD. The CDR3 covers 15 residues. The CDR3 protein is CAISVGGLDGNIQYF. CDR3 nucleotides: TGTGCCATCAGTGTAGGGGGGCTTGACGGAAACATTCAGTACTTC.

In this sample, this clonotype turned up many times. The chain has TRBV7-2 and TRBJ2-2; 11 nucleotides line up with TRBD2. Germline CDR1 reads SGHTA; CDR2 reads FQGNSA. V was clipped by 1 base and J by 5 bases; unmatched bases: 6. The CDR3 sequence is 17 residues long. CDR3: CASSLGSGRAGTGELFF. CDR3 coding DNA: TGTGCCAGCAGCTTAGGTAGCGGGAGGGCAGGTACCGGGGAGCTGTTTTTT.

This clonotype has at least ten counts. The rearrangement links TRBV15 to TRBJ1-4; TRBD1 aligns across 9 bases. After removal of 3 bases from V and 5 bases from J, the junction contained 7 bases not matched to a gene. The germline gives CDR1 LNHNV, CDR2 YYDKDF (reference sequence). CDR3 length: 16 amino acids. The chain's CDR3 is CATSRSRGTGNEKLFF. The CDR3 nucleotides read TGTGCCACCAGCAGGTCCAGAGGGACAGGGAATGAAAAACTGTTTTTT.

This clonotype was recorded at least ten times. The V gene is TRBV7-2, the J gene TRBJ1-1; 7 nucleotides align to TRBD1. After removal of 5 bases from V and 6 bases from J, the junction contained 9 bases not matched to a gene. Germline V gene sequence: CDR1 SGHTA, CDR2 FQGNSA. The CDR3 has 14 residues. For the CDR3, the DNA is TGTGCCAGCAGCCCGAATTCACAGGGGTCTGAAGCTTTCTTT. As protein: CASSPNSQGSEAFF.

A remark on this clonotype: A read error is likely, as this CDR3 ends without the conserved phenylalanine or tryptophan. The J gene is TRBJ2-3, the V gene TRBV20-1; 8 bases match TRBD2. V gave up 6 bases and J gave up 6 bases; unmatched junction bases: 17. The CDR3 spans 16 residues. CDR1 and CDR2 from the germline V gene are DFQATT and SNEGSKA (reference sequence). CDR3 region: CSATLSGERELDTQYL. CDR3 DNA sequence: TGCAGTGCCACGCTGAGTGGGGAGCGGGAGTTGGATACGCAGTATCTT.

This clonotype was found many times. The J gene is TRBJ2-3, the V gene TRBV2; D gene unclear. V gave up 2 bases and J gave up 1 base, with 10 bases separating them. Germline V lookup: CDR1 SNHLY, CDR2 FYNNEI. The CDR3 consists of 15 residues. The CDR3 DNA follows: TGTGCCAGCAGTGAATCCCGATCCGGCACAGATACGCAGTATTTT. Translated, it gives CASSESRSGTDTQYF.

This clonotype was seen many times. The chain couples TRBV7-2 to TRBJ1-6; D is possibly TRBD1 (5 bases). This CDR3 has 13 residues. V lost 5 bases and J 10 bases, leaving 12 bases between the germline ends. The germline gives CDR1 SGHTA, CDR2 FQGNSA. DNA for the CDR3: TGTGCCAGCAGCCCACGGGGGGGATCACCCCTCCACTTT. Translation gives CASSPRGGSPLHF.